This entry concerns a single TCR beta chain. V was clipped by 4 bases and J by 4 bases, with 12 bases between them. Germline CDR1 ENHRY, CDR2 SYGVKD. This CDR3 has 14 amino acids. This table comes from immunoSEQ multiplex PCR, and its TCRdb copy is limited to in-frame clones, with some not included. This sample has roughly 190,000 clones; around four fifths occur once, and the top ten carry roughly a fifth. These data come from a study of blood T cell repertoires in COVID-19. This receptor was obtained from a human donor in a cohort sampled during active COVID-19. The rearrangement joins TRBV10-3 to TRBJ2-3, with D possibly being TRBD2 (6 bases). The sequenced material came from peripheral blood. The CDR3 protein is CAISAPGEADTQYF. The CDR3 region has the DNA TGTGCCATCAGTGCGCCGGGAGAGGCAGATACGCAGTATTTT.